This TCR beta chain comes out of a study of OX40 agonist ivuxolimab in advanced cancers. Overall study results and limits: Partial responders receiving 0.1-3.0 mg/kg showed among the lowest clonal expansion. More expanded clones were found, on average, in CD8+ than in CD4+ T cells.

Blood was sampled at baseline, cycle 4 day 1, and cycle 7 day 1. Produced via immunoSEQ multiplex PCR; TCRdb's table is partial and in-frame only. The sample carries about 26,000 clones, around four fifths recorded once. This clone was recorded only once. Its antigen is still unknown. Sequenced material: CD4+ or CD8+ T cells sorted from blood, taken in a trial of the OX40 agonist ivuxolimab. This clonotype originated in an adult with an advanced solid tumor such as melanoma, head and neck, liver or kidney cancer.

CDR3 coding DNA: TGCAGCGTTAATAGCCAGGGAGATGGCTATGGCTACACCTTC. It codes for CSVNSQGDGYGYTF. The J gene is TRBJ1-2, the V gene TRBV29-1, with D possibly being TRBD1 (5 bases). From germline, CDR1 is SQVTM and CDR2 ANQGSEA. The CDR3 runs to 14 residues. V shed 5 bases and J shed 4 bases, with 17 bases lying between them.